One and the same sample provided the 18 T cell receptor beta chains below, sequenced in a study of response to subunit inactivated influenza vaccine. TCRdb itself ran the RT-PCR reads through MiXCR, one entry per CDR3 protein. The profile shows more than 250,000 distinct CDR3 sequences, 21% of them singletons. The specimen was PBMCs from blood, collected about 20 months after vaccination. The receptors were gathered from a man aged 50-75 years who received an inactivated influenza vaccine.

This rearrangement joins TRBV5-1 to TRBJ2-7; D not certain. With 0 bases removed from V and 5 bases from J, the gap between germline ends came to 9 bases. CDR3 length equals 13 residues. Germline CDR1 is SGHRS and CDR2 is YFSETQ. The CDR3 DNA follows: TGCGCCAGCAGCTTGGGGAGACCGGACGAGCAGTACTTC. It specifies CASSLGRPDEQYF.

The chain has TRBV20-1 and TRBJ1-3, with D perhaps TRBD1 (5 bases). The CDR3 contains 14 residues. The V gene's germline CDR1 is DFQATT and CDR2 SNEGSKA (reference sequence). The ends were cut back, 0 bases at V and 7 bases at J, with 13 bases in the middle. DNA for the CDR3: TGCAGTGCTAGAGACGGACAAAGATATAACACCATATATTTT. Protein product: CSARDGQRYNTIYF.

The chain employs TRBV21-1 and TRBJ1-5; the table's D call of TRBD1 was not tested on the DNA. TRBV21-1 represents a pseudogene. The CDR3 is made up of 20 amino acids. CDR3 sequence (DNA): TGTGCCAGCAGCAATGATCTAATCAGCCCCAGACCGATGGGGGGTCAGCCCCAGCATTTT. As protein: CASSNDLISPRPMGGQPQHF.

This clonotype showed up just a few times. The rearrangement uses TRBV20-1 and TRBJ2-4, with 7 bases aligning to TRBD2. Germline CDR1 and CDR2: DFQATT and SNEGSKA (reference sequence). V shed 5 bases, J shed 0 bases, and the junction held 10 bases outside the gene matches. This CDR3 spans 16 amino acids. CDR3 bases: TGCAGTGCTTCAAAAGCGGGGTCCCTAGCCAAAAACATTCAGTACTTC. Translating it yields CSASKAGSLAKNIQYF.

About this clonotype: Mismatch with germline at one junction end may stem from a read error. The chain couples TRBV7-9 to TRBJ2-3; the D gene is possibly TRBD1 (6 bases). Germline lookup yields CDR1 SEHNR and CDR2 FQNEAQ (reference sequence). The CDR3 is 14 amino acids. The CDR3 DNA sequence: TGTACCAGCAGCCCAGGACAGTCCACAGATACGCAGTATTTT. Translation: CTSSPGQSTDTQYF.

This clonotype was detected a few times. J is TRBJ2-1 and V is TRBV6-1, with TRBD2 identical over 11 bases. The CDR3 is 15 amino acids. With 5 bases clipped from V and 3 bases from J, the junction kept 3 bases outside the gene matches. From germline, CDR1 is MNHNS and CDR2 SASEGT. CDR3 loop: CASSQGLAVYNEQFF. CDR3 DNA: TGTGCCAGCAGTCAGGGACTAGCGGTCTACAATGAGCAGTTCTTC.

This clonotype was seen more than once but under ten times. In DNA form, the CDR3 reads TGTGCCAGCAGACAGGGGACTCCAAGCTCCTATAATTCACCCCTCCACTTT. This sequence encodes CASRQGTPSSYNSPLHF. V is TRBV12-3 or TRBV12-4 and J is TRBJ1-6, with 7 bases aligning to TRBD1. There are 17 residues in the CDR3. The J segment lost 0 bases and the V segment lost 6 bases, leaving 8 bases of the junction unmatched.

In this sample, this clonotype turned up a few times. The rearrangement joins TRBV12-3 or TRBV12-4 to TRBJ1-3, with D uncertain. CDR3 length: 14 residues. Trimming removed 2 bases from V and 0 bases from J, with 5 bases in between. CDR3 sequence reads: CASSLHLSGNTIYF. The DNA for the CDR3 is TGTGCCAGCAGTTTACACCTCTCTGGAAACACCATATATTTT.

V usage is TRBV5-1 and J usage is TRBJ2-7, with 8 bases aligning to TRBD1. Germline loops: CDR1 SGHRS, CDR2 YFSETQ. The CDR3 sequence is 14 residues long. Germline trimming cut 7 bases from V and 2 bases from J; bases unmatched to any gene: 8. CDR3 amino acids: CASQPDRGPYEQYF. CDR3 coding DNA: TGCGCCAGCCAACCCGACAGGGGCCCCTACGAGCAGTACTTC.

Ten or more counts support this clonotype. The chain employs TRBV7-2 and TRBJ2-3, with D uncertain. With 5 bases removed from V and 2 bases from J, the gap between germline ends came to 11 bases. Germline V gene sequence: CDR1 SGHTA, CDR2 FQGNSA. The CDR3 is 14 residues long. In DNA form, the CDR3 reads TGTGCCAGCAGCACGTCACTATTCACAGATACGCAGTATTTT. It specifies CASSTSLFTDTQYF.

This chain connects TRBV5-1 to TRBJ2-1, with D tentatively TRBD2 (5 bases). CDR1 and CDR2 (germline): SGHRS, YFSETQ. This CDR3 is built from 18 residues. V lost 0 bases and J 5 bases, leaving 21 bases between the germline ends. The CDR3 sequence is CASSLVVSANGKHNEQFF. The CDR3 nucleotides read TGCGCCAGCAGCTTGGTGGTCTCGGCTAACGGGAAACACAATGAGCAGTTCTTC.

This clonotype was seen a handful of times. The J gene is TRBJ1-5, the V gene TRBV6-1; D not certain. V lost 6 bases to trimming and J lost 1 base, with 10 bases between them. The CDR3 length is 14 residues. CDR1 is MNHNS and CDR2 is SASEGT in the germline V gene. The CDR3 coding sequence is TGTGCCAGCAGCCCGACAAGGAGCAATCAGCCCCAGCATTTT. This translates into CASSPTRSNQPQHF.

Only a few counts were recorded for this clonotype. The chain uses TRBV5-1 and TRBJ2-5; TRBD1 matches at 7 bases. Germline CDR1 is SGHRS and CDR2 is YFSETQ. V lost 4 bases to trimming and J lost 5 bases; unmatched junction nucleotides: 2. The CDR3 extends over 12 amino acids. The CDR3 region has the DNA TGCGCCAGCAGCGAGGACAGGGAGACCCAGTACTTC. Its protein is CASSEDRETQYF.

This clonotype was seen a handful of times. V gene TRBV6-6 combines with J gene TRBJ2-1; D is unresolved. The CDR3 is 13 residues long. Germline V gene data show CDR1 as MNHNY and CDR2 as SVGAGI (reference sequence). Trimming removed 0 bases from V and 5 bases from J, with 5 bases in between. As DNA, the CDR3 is TGTGCCAGCAGTTACTCCCCCCACAATGAGCAGTTCTTC. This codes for CASSYSPHNEQFF.

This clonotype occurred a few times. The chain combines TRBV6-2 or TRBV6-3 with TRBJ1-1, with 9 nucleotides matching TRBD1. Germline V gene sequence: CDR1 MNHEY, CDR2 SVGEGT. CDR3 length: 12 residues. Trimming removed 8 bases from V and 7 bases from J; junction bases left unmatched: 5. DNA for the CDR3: TGTGCCAGCTCTACAGGGGGCTTTGAAGCTTTCTTT. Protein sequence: CASSTGGFEAFF.

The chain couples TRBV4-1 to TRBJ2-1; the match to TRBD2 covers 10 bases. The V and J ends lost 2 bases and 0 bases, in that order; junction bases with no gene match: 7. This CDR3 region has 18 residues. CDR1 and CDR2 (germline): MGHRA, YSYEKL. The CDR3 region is CASSQRPGLAISYNEQFF. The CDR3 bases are TGCGCCAGCAGCCAACGCCCGGGACTAGCGATCTCCTACAATGAGCAGTTCTTC.

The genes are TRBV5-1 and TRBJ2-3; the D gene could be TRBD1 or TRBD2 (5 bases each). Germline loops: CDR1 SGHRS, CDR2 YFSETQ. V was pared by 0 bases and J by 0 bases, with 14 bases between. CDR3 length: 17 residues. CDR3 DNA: TGCGCCAGCAGCTTGGCGGGGACCAGTAGGAGCACAGATACGCAGTATTTT. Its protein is CASSLAGTSRSTDTQYF. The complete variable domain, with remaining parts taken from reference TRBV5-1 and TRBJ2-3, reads KAGVTQTPRYLIKTRGQQVTLSCSPISGHRSVSWYQQTPGQGLQFLFEYFSETQRNKGNFPGRFSGRQFSNSRSEMNVSTLELGDSALYLCASSLAGTSRSTDTQYFGPGTRLTVL.

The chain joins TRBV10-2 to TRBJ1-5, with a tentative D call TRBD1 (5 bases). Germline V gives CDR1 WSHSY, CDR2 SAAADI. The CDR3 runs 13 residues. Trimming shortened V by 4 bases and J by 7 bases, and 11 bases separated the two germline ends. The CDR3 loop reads CASSVSGEQPQHF. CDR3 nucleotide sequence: TGCGCCAGCAGTGTCTCGGGGGAGCAGCCCCAGCATTTT.